This T cell receptor (beta chain) emerged from a study of neurological immune-mediated disorders. Study results and limitations: When grouped phylogenetically, the repertoires of 18 of the 34 multiple sclerosis patients fell together in one related-CDR3 cluster, which is a possible signature.

With 10-nucleotide random UMIs, 5'RACE was used to make the cDNA. TCRdb recomputed calls from the 5' RACE reads with MiXCR, one row per CDR3 protein. The repertoire has approximately 48,000 distinct CDR3 sequences, approximately 3% of them found once; the top ten carry over 12%. This clonotype appeared many times. Its antigen is currently unknown. The CDR3 length is 21 residues. The germline V gene encodes CDR1 DFQATT and CDR2 SNEGSKA (reference sequence). After removal of 2 bases from V and 2 bases from J, the junction contained 22 bases not matched to a gene. The rearrangement links TRBV20-1 to TRBJ1-3, with 9 bases identical to TRBD1. This sequence was found in a woman in her forties or fifties with multiple sclerosis. The sequencing input was PBMCs. CDR3 protein: CSARRRPSGTGRIIPGNTIYF. The CDR3 coding sequence is TGCAGTGCTAGACGTAGACCCTCCGGGACAGGGAGAATCATCCCTGGAAACACCATATATTTT.